Listed here are 9 T cell receptor beta chains from one sample, sequenced in a study of blood T cell repertoires in COVID-19. This table comes from immunoSEQ multiplex PCR, and its TCRdb copy is limited to in-frame clones, with some not included. The sample lists tens of thousands of clones, around four fifths seen once, with approximately 14% in the top ten. Input material: peripheral blood. These receptors were collected from a human donor with acute or convalescent COVID-19. The donor label of this sample is uncertain.

The chain combines TRBV29-1 with TRBJ2-3, with 8 positions matching TRBD2. With V trimmed by 6 bases and J by 3 bases, 8 bases remained unmatched. Germline CDR1 and CDR2: SQVTM and ANQGSEA. The CDR3 runs 14 residues. CDR3 sequence (DNA): TGCAGCGTCCACCCGGGACTAGGTACAGATACGCAGTATTTT. Protein: CSVHPGLGTDTQYF.

The CDR3 here is CASSVSLNTGELFF. The CDR3 bases are TGTGCCAGCAGTGTTTCTCTGAACACCGGGGAGCTGTTTTTT. The chain carries TRBV2 and TRBJ2-2; D unclear. V lost 4 bases, J lost 1 base, and 7 bases lay in between. The CDR3 sequence is 14 residues long. The germline CDR1 and CDR2 sequences are SNHLY and FYNNEI.

The chain has TRBV6-2 or TRBV6-3 and TRBJ2-5; a possible D gene is TRBD1 (6 bases). CDR1 is MNHEY and CDR2 is SVGEGT in the germline V gene. The CDR3 spans 13 residues. V was shortened by 2 bases and J by 4 bases, with 8 bases between the two germline ends. The CDR3 loop reads CASSYLTGETQYF. The CDR3 DNA follows: TGTGCCAGCAGTTACCTGACAGGAGAGACCCAGTACTTC.

This rearrangement joins TRBV28 to TRBJ1-1, with TRBD1 matching over 7 bases. The CDR3 runs 14 residues. V gave up 3 bases and J gave up 3 bases; unmatched junction bases: 4. Per germline, CDR1 MDHEN and CDR2 SYDVKM. This chain's CDR3 is CASSLGRGDTEAFF. CDR3 DNA: TGTGCCAGCAGTTTGGGCAGGGGGGACACTGAAGCTTTCTTT.

The chain is built from TRBV28 and TRBJ1-2, with 12 bases identical to TRBD1. V lost 5 bases and J lost 8; bases outside the gene matches: 9. Germline V gene data show CDR1 as MDHEN and CDR2 as SYDVKM. CDR3 length: 15 amino acids. The chain's CDR3 is CASSPPPGTGGGYTF. The CDR3 DNA is TGTGCCAGCAGTCCACCCCCGGGGACAGGGGGCGGCTACACCTTC.

This clone was seen once. The rearrangement joins TRBV18 to TRBJ2-3, with TRBD2 as a possible D gene (5 bases). V was cut by 3 bases and J by 0 bases, with 13 bases left in between. This CDR3 is 16 amino acids long. CDR1 and CDR2 (germline): KGHSH, LQKENI. In nucleotides, the CDR3 is TGTGCCAGCTCACCGTCAGTTAGAGGGAGCACAGATACGCAGTATTTT. Translation: CASSPSVRGSTDTQYF.

The chain is built from TRBV4-1 and TRBJ1-3, with 7 bases fitting TRBD1. CDR3 length: 15 amino acids. The germline gives CDR1 MGHRA, CDR2 YSYEKL. J gave up 2 bases and V 4 bases, and 5 bases lay outside the gene matches. CDR3: CASSLQGNPGNTIYF. The CDR3, as DNA: TGCGCCAGCAGCCTACAGGGGAACCCTGGAAACACCATATATTTT.

Comment on this clone: A read error may account for a junction end that differs from germline. The chain couples TRBV30 to TRBJ2-5, with 7 bases matching TRBD2. The CDR3 sequence is 12 residues long. Germline values: CDR1 GTSNPN, CDR2 SVGIG (reference sequence). CDR3 sequence reads: CARSEGGETQYF. The CDR3 nucleotides are TGTGCCCGGAGTGAGGGAGGGGAGACCCAGTACTTC.

The chain employs TRBV5-4 and TRBJ2-3, with TRBD2 identical over 8 bases. With 4 bases clipped from V and 0 bases from J, the junction kept 4 bases outside the gene matches. In germline, CDR1 is SGHNT, CDR2 YYREEE (reference sequence). The CDR3 totals 15 residues. CDR3 loop: CASSVRGGSTDTQYF. DNA for the CDR3: TGTGCCAGCAGCGTTCGGGGGGGTAGCACAGATACGCAGTATTTT.